This entry lists 9 T cell receptor beta chains sequenced from one sample in a study of cytomegalovirus exposure and HLA in healthy donors. PCR involved 60 Vbeta and 13 Jbeta primers. Some clones are missing from TCRdb's copy, which holds only in-frame ones; the method was immunoSEQ multiplex PCR. The sample carries 58,000 or so clones, roughly 80% recorded once. Sequencing used PBMCs. The receptors here all came from a woman in her thirties or forties in good health and CMV-seropositive.

The gene calls are TRBV25-1 and TRBJ2-5; TRBD1 matches at 10 bases. CDR3 length: 16 amino acids. The J segment lost 2 bases and the V segment lost 5 bases, leaving 8 bases of the junction unmatched. In germline, CDR1 is MGHDK, CDR2 SYGVNS. CDR3 sequence reads: CASSLPPGQGQETQYF. The CDR3 nucleotides read TGTGCCAGCAGTTTACCGCCGGGACAGGGGCAAGAGACCCAGTACTTC.

The gene calls are TRBV5-1 and TRBJ2-7; possibly TRBD1 for D (7 bases). CDR1 SGHRS and CDR2 YFSETQ come from the germline V gene. V was clipped by 2 bases and J by 3 bases, with 15 bases between them. This CDR3 comprises 15 residues. CDR3: CASSFLQGGSYEQYF. The CDR3, as DNA: TGCGCCAGCAGCTTTCTTCAGGGGGGAAGCTACGAGCAGTACTTC.

The chain has TRBV6-5 and TRBJ1-1; 8 bases fit TRBD1. This CDR3 region has 15 residues. CDR1 is MNHEY and CDR2 is SVGAGI in the germline V gene. V lost 6 bases, J lost 4 bases, and 10 bases stayed unmatched. CDR3 in DNA: TGTGCCAGCAGCTCCTTGGACAGGGAGGGCACTGAAGCTTTCTTT. It yields the protein CASSSLDREGTEAFF.

This clone appeared a few times. The chain has TRBV5-1 and TRBJ2-7; 9 bases line up with TRBD1. Germline lookup yields CDR1 SGHRS and CDR2 YFSETQ. The CDR3 has 14 residues. V gave up 3 bases and J gave up 5 bases; unmatched junction bases: 6. The CDR3 DNA reads TGCGCCAGCAGCTCCGACAGGGGGATAGACGAGCAGTACTTC. It codes for CASSSDRGIDEQYF.

The sample holds a few counts of this clone. The DNA for the CDR3 is TGTGCCAGTGCCAGGGACAGAGCTTACAATCAGCCCCAGCATTTT. This sequence encodes CASARDRAYNQPQHF. This chain uses TRBV19 with TRBJ1-5, with 7 bases lining up with TRBD1. The CDR3 totals 15 residues. Germline assignment: CDR1 LNHDA and CDR2 SQIVND (reference sequence). Unmatched junction bases numbered 10, after V lost 8 bases and J lost 3 bases.

The CDR3 here is CASSKRTSGGGNEQFF. The CDR3 DNA reads TGTGCCAGCAGTAAACGGACTAGCGGGGGAGGAAATGAGCAGTTCTTC. The chain recombines TRBV6-6 with TRBJ2-1, with TRBD2 matching over 13 bases. V dropped 5 bases and J dropped 7; count of bases not matched to a gene: 8. There are 16 residues in the CDR3. Germline V gene lookup returns CDR1 MNHNY and CDR2 SVGAGI (reference sequence).

This sequence joins TRBV18 and TRBJ1-4; tentatively, D is TRBD1 (5 bases). Trimming took 6 bases from V and 5 from J, leaving 13 bases between them. The CDR3 contains 14 residues. CDR1 and CDR2 from the germline V gene are KGHSH and LQKENI. CDR3 sequence: CASSLRESNEKLFF. The DNA of the CDR3 is TGTGCCAGCTCGCTCAGGGAAAGCAATGAAAAACTGTTTTTT.

V is TRBV2 and J is TRBJ2-1; 13 positions match TRBD2. V trimming: 6 bases; J trimming: 10 bases; junction bases outside the gene matches: 9. Germline CDR1 and CDR2: SNHLY and FYNNEI. The CDR3 has 15 residues. As DNA, the CDR3 is TGTGCCAGCAGGCCTACTAGCGGGGGGGCGGGAGAGCAGTTCTTC. Amino acid sequence: CASRPTSGGAGEQFF.

This sequence joins TRBV6-1 and TRBJ2-3; the D gene is possibly TRBD1 (5 bases). The CDR3 totals 14 residues. Trimming removed 3 bases from V and 2 bases from J, with 9 bases in between. Germline loops: CDR1 MNHNS, CDR2 SASEGT. The CDR3 DNA reads as TGTGCCAGCAGTGAGGGCAGGGCCACAGATACGCAGTATTTT. Translation: CASSEGRATDTQYF.